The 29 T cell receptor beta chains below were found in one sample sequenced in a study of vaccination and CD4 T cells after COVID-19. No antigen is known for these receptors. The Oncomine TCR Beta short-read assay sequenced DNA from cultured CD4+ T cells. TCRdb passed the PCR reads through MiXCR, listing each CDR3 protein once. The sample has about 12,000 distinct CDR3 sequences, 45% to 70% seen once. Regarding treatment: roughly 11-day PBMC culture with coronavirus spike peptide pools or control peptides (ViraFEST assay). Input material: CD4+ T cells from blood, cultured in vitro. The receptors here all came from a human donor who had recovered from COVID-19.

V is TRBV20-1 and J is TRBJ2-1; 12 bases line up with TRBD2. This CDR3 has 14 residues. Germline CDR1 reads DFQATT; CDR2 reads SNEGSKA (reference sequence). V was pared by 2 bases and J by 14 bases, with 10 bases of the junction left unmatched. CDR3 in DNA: TGCAGTGCTAGACAGGCTAGCGGGAGGGCCGAGGAGTTCTTC. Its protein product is CSARQASGRAEEFF.

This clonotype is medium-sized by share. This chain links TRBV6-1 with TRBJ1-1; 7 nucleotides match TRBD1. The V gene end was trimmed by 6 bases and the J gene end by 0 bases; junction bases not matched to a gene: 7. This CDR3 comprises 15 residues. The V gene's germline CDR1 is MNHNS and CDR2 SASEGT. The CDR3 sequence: CASRRDRIMNTEAFF. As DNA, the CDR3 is TGTGCCAGCAGACGGGACAGAATCATGAACACTGAAGCTTTCTTT.

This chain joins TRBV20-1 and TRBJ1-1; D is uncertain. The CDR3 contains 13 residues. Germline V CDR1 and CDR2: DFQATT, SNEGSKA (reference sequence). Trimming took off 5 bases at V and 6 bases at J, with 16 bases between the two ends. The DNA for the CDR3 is TGCAGTGCTTTAGGACTTTACCATTCTGAAGCTTTCTTT. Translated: CSALGLYHSEAFF.

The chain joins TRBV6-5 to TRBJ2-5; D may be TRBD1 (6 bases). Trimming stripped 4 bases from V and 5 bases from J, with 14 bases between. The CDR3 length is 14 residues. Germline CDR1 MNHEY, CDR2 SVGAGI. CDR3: CASSSHRDMETQYF. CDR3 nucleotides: TGTGCCAGCAGTTCACACCGGGACATGGAGACCCAGTACTTC.

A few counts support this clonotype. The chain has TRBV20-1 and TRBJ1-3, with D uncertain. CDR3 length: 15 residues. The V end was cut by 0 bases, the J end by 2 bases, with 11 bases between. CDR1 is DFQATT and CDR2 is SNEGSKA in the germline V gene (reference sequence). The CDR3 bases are TGCAGTGCTAGAGAGTTGGGCAGCCCTGGAAACACCATATATTTT. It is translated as CSARELGSPGNTIYF.

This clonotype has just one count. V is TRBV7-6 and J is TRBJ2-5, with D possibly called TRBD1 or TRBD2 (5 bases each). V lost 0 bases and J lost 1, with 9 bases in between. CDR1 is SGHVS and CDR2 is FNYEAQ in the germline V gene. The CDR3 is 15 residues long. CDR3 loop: CASSLAGRVQETQYF. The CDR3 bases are TGTGCCAGCAGCTTAGCGGGACGGGTCCAAGAGACCCAGTACTTC.

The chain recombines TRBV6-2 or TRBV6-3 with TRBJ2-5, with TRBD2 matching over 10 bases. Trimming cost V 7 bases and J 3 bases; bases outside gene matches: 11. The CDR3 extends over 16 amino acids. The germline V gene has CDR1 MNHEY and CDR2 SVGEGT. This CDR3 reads CASIDGASGSEETQYF. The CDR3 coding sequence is TGTGCCAGCATTGATGGGGCTAGCGGGAGTGAAGAGACCCAGTACTTC.

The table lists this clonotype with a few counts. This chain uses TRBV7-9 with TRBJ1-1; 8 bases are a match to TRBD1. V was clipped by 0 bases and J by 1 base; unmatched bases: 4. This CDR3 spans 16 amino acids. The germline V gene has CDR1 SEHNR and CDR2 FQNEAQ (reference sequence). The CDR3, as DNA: TGTGCCAGCAGCTTAGCAACAGGGGGTCCGAACACTGAAGCTTTCTTT. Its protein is CASSLATGGPNTEAFF.

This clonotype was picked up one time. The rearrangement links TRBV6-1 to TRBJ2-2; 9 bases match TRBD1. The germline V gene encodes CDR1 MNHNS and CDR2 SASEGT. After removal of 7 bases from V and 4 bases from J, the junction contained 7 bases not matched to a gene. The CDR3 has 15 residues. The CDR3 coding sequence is TGTGCCAGCATAACAGGGGGCGCGAGCACCGGGGAGCTGTTTTTT. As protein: CASITGGASTGELFF.

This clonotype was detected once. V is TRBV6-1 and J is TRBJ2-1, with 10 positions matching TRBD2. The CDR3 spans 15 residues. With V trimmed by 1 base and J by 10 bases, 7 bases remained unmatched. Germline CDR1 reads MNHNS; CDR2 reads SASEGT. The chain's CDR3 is CASSEGSSGSREQFF. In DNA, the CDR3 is TGTGCCAGCAGTGAAGGGTCTAGCGGGAGCAGGGAGCAGTTCTTC.

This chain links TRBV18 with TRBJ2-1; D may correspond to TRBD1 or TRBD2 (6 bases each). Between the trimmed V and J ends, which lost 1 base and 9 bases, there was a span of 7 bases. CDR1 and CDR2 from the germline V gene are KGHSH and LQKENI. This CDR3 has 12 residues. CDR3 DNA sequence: TGTGCCAGCTCACCACGGGGGGCTGAGCAGTTCTTC. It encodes CASSPRGAEQFF.

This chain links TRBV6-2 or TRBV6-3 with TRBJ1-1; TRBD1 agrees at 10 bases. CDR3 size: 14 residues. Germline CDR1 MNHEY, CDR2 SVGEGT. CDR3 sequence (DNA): TGTGCTACTAAATCCGGACAGGGGGGTACTGAAGCTTTCTTT. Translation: CATKSGQGGTEAFF.

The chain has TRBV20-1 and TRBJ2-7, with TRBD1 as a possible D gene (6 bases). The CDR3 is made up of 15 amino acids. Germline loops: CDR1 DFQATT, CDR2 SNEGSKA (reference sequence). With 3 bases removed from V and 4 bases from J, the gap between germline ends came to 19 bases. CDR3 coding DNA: TGCAGTGCTAGTGTTAGAGGACAGCGGAGTTACGAGCAGTACTTC. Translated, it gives CSASVRGQRSYEQYF.

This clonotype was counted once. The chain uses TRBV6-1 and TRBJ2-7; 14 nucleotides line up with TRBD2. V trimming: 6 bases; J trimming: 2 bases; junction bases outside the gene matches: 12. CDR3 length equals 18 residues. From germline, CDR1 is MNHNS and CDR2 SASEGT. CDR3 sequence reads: CASRRLAGGPLEAYEQYF. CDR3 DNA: TGTGCCAGCAGGAGACTAGCGGGAGGGCCCTTAGAAGCCTACGAGCAGTACTTC.

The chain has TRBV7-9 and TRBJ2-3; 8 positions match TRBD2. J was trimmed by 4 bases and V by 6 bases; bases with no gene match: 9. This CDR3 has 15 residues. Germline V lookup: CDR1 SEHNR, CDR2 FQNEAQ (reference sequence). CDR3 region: CASRQQSGGSDTQYF. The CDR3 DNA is TGTGCCAGCAGACAGCAGTCGGGAGGGTCAGATACGCAGTATTTT.

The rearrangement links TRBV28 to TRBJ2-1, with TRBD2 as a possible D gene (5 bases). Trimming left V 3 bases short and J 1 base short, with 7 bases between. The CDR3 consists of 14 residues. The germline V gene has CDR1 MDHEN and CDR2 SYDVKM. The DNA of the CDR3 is TGTGCCAGCAGTTTCCGGGAATCCTACAATGAGCAGTTCTTC. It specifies CASSFRESYNEQFF.

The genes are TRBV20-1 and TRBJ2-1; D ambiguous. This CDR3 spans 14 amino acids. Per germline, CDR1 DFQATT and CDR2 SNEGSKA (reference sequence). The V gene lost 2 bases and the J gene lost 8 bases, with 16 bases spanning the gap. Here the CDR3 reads CSARSDVGGDEQFF. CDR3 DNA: TGCAGTGCTAGATCGGACGTAGGTGGCGATGAGCAGTTCTTC.

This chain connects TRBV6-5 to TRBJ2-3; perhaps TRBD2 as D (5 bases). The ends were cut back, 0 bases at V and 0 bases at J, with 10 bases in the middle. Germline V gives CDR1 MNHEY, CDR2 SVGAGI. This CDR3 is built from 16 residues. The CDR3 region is CASSYSSEQSTDTQYF. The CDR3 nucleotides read TGTGCCAGCAGTTACTCTAGCGAGCAGAGCACAGATACGCAGTATTTT.

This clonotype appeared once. CDR3 protein: CASSIGRAASVDTQYF. The CDR3 DNA reads as TGTGCCAGTAGTATCGGAAGGGCCGCGTCCGTAGATACGCAGTATTTT. The gene calls are TRBV19 and TRBJ2-3, with no clear D. The CDR3 consists of 16 residues. The germline gives CDR1 LNHDA, CDR2 SQIVND (reference sequence). V was shortened by 3 bases and J by 5 bases, with 18 bases between the two germline ends.

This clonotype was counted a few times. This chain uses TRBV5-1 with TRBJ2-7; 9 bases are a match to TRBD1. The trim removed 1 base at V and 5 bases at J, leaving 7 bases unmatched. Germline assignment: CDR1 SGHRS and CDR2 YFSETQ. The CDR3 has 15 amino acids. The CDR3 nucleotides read TGCGCCAGCAGCTTGATGGGACAGGGCAGGCACGAGCAGTACTTC. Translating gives CASSLMGQGRHEQYF.

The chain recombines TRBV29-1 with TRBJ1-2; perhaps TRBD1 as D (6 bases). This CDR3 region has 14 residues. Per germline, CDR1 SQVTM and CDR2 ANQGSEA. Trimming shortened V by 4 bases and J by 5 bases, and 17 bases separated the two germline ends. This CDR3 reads CSVGSFTGPYGYTF. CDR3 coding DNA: TGCAGCGTTGGGAGCTTTACAGGGCCATATGGCTACACCTTC.

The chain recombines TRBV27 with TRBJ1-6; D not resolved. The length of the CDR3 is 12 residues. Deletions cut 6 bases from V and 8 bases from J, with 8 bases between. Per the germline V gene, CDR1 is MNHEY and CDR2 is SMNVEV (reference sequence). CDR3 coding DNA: TGTGCCAGCAGCCCTACGGATTCACCCCTCCACTTT. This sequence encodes CASSPTDSPLHF.

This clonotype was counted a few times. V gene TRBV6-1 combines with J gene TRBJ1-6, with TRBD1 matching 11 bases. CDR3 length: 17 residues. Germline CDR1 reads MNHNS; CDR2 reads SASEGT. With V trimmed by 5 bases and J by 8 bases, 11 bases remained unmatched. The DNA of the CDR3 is TGTGCCAGCAGTAGCCCCCCCGGACAGGGGGCTTATTCACCCCTCCACTTT. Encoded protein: CASSSPPGQGAYSPLHF.

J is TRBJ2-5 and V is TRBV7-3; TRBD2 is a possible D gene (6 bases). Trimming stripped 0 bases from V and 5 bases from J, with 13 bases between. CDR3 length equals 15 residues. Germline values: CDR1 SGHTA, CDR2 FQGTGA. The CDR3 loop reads CASSLTPGVAETQYF. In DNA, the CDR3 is TGTGCCAGCAGCTTAACACCGGGAGTGGCCGAGACCCAGTACTTC.

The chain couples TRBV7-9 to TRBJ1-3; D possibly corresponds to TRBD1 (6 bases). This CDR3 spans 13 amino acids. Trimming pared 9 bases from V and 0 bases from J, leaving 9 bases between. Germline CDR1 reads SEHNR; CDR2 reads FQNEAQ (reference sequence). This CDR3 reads CASIRGSGNTIYF. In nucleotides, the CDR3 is TGTGCCAGTATCAGGGGCTCTGGAAACACCATATATTTT.

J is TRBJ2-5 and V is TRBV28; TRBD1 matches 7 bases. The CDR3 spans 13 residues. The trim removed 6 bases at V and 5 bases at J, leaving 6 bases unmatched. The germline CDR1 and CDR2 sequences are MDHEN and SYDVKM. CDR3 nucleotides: TGTGCCAGCAGGCGACAGGGTCGGGAGACCCAGTACTTC. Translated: CASRRQGRETQYF. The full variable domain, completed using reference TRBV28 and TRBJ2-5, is DVKVTQSSRYLVKRTGEKVFLECVQDMDHENMFWYRQDPGLGLRLIYFSYDVKMKEKGDIPEGYSVSREKKERFSLILESASTNQTSMYLCASRRQGRETQYFGPGTRLLVL.

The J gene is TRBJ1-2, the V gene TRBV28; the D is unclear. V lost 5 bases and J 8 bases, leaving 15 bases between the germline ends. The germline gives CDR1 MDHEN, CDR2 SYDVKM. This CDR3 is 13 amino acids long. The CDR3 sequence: CASSLRDRMGYTF. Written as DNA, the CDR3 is TGTGCCAGCAGTCTTAGGGATCGTATGGGCTACACCTTC.

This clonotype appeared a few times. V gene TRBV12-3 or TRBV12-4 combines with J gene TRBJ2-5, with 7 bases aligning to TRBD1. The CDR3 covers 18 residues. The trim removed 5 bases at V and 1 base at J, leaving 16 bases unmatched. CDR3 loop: CASSPRRRTGKTQETQYF. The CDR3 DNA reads TGTGCCAGCAGTCCCCGAAGAAGGACAGGCAAGACCCAAGAGACCCAGTACTTC.

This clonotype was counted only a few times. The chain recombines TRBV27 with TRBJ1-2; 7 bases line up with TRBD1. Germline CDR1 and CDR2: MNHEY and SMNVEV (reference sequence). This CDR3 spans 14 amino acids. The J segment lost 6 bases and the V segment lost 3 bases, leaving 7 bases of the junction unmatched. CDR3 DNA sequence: TGTGCCAGCAGTTTGCGACAGGGCGGAAATGGCTACACCTTC. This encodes CASSLRQGGNGYTF.